This T cell receptor beta chain was sequenced during a study of PD-L1 blockade in urothelial cancer. Study summary: Atezolizumab at 1,200 mg intravenously every 3 weeks was started by patients in 2014.

Sequencing was performed with immunoSEQ multiplex PCR; in TCRdb, only in-frame clones are kept and a portion is missing. The repertoire holds 70,000 or so clones, with 85% to 90% as singletons. The germline V gene encodes CDR1 MNHNS and CDR2 SASEGT. The V end lost 7 bases, the J end lost 0 bases, and 13 bases lay between the germline ends. The CDR3 consists of 14 residues. The sample here was PBMCs, taken around atezolizumab (anti-PD-L1) treatment. This TCR was sampled from a man between 60 and 70 years old with urothelial cancer. The genes are TRBV6-1 and TRBJ2-7; D perhaps matches TRBD2 (5 bases). CDR3 sequence (DNA): TGTGCCAGCAAGATCGCGGGCAGCTCCTACGAGCAGTACTTC. Translating it yields CASKIAGSSYEQYF.